The rows below give T cell receptor beta chains drawn from one sample of a study of blood T cell repertoires in COVID-19. Produced via immunoSEQ multiplex PCR; TCRdb's table is partial and in-frame only. The sample contains about 370,000 clones, 85% to 90% of which appear only once. The sample was PBMCs or T cells enriched from blood (not recorded which). These receptors originate from a man in his late teens or twenties who had recovered from COVID-19. The CDR3 runs from the conserved cysteine through the conserved F or W. The D gene is left open where the match is weak. Part of the rows lack a size; the others show once, few, many or a class for expanded clones.

v_call: TRBV7-3
d_call: -
j_call: TRBJ2-2
clone_size: -
cdr3_nt: TGTGCCAGCAGCCCACAAGTGGCCCGAAGAACCGGGGAGCTGTTTTTT
cdr3_aa: CASSPQVARRTGELFF

v_call: TRBV4-1
d_call: TRBD2
j_call: TRBJ2-5
clone_size: once
cdr3_nt: TGCGCCAGCAGCCAAGATCCTCCCAGCGGGGGGGCGAAGACCCAGTACTTC
cdr3_aa: CASSQDPPSGGAKTQYF

v_call: TRBV28
d_call: -
j_call: TRBJ1-5
clone_size: -
cdr3_nt: TGTGCCAGCAGTCCAGGGGACTACCAGCCCCAGCATTTT
cdr3_aa: CASSPGDYQPQHF

v_call: TRBV6-2/TRBV6-3
d_call: TRBD1
j_call: TRBJ2-2
clone_size: -
cdr3_nt: TGTGCCAGCAGTGGGCGGGGACAGGGGATGCCCGGGGAGCTGTTTTTT
cdr3_aa: CASSGRGQGMPGELFF

v_call: TRBV9
d_call: -
j_call: TRBJ2-1
clone_size: -
cdr3_nt: TGTGCCAGCAGCGTAGAGCGAGCCAACCTCTACAATGAGCAGTTCTTC
cdr3_aa: CASSVERANLYNEQFF

v_call: TRBV3-1/TRBV3-2
d_call: TRBD1
j_call: TRBJ1-2
clone_size: -
cdr3_nt: TGTGCCAGCAGCCCCACAGGGGGCCGGGATGGCTACACCTTC
cdr3_aa: CASSPTGGRDGYTF

v_call: TRBV29-1
d_call: -
j_call: TRBJ2-5
clone_size: -
cdr3_nt: TGCAGCGTTGAACCCAGCGGGGAGACCCAGTACTTC
cdr3_aa: CSVEPSGETQYF

v_call: TRBV2
d_call: -
j_call: TRBJ1-5
clone_size: once
cdr3_nt: TGTGCCAGCAGTGAAGGTCAGGCACACAATCAGCCCCAGCATTTT
cdr3_aa: CASSEGQAHNQPQHF

v_call: TRBV3-1/TRBV3-2
d_call: -
j_call: TRBJ1-2
clone_size: -
cdr3_nt: TGTGCCAGCAGCACCTCCCACGCGGGTCAGACGGAGGGTGGCTACACCTTC
cdr3_aa: CASSTSHAGQTEGGYTF

v_call: TRBV4-1
d_call: -
j_call: TRBJ2-3
clone_size: -
cdr3_nt: TGCGCCAGCAGCCAAGACCGGGACACGAGCACAGATACGCAGTATTTT
cdr3_aa: CASSQDRDTSTDTQYF

v_call: TRBV5-5
d_call: TRBD1
j_call: TRBJ2-1
clone_size: -
cdr3_nt: TGTGCCAGCGACAGGGACGACAATGAGCAGTTCTTC
cdr3_aa: CASDRDDNEQFF

v_call: TRBV6-5
d_call: TRBD1
j_call: TRBJ1-1
clone_size: -
cdr3_nt: TGTGCCAGCAGTTACCCGGACAGGCCAACTTTCTTT
cdr3_aa: CASSYPDRPTFF

v_call: TRBV2
d_call: -
j_call: TRBJ1-2
clone_size: -
cdr3_nt: TGTGCCAGCAGGCCGGGACTATATGGGAACTATGGCTACACCTTC
cdr3_aa: CASRPGLYGNYGYTF

v_call: TRBV15
d_call: -
j_call: TRBJ2-7
clone_size: few
cdr3_nt: TGTGCCACCAGCAGAGATGGTGGGGACAAGTCCTACGAGCAGTACTTC
cdr3_aa: CATSRDGGDKSYEQYF

v_call: TRBV27
d_call: TRBD1
j_call: TRBJ2-2
clone_size: -
cdr3_nt: TGTGCCAGCAGTTTGTGGGGAGACGGACAGGGTAACACCGGGGAGCTGTTTTTT
cdr3_aa: CASSLWGDGQGNTGELFF

v_call: TRBV18
d_call: -
j_call: TRBJ1-5
clone_size: -
cdr3_nt: TGTGCCAGCTCACCACTACAGGGTGGCGGCAATCAGCCCCAGCATTTT
cdr3_aa: CASSPLQGGGNQPQHF

v_call: TRBV7-3
d_call: TRBD2
j_call: TRBJ2-7
clone_size: -
cdr3_nt: TGTGCCAGCAGCTTAGATCGGCGGGGGGTCTACGAGCAGTACTTC
cdr3_aa: CASSLDRRGVYEQYF

v_call: TRBV2
d_call: -
j_call: TRBJ1-1
clone_size: -
cdr3_nt: TGTGCCAGCAGTGTTGGAGGGAACACTGAAGCTTTCTTT
cdr3_aa: CASSVGGNTEAFF

v_call: TRBV7-2
d_call: -
j_call: TRBJ1-2
clone_size: few
cdr3_nt: TGTGCCAGCAGCCAGCGGGGGGGGCGCTATCAAGGAGGCTACACCTTC
cdr3_aa: CASSQRGGRYQGGYTF

v_call: TRBV5-1
d_call: TRBD2
j_call: TRBJ2-5
clone_size: once
cdr3_nt: TGCGCCAGCAGCCGACTAGCGGGAGAAGAGACCCAGTACTTC
cdr3_aa: CASSRLAGEETQYF

v_call: TRBV9
d_call: -
j_call: TRBJ2-3
clone_size: -
cdr3_nt: TGTGCCAGCAGCCCTCAGGTGACAGATACGCAGTATTTT
cdr3_aa: CASSPQVTDTQYF

v_call: TRBV6-2/TRBV6-3
d_call: TRBD2
j_call: TRBJ2-3
clone_size: -
cdr3_nt: TGTGCCAGCAGTTACCCTCTAGCGGGTTCTACGCAGTATTTT
cdr3_aa: CASSYPLAGSTQYF

v_call: TRBV6-2/TRBV6-3
d_call: -
j_call: TRBJ2-7
clone_size: -
cdr3_nt: TGTGCCAGCAGTACCGACAGCATCAGCGAGCAGTACTTC
cdr3_aa: CASSTDSISEQYF

v_call: TRBV3-1/TRBV3-2
d_call: TRBD2
j_call: TRBJ2-7
clone_size: -
cdr3_nt: TGTGCCAGCAGCCAGGCTGGACTAGCGGGAGCCTACGAGCAGTACTTC
cdr3_aa: CASSQAGLAGAYEQYF

v_call: TRBV6-5
d_call: -
j_call: TRBJ2-2
clone_size: -
cdr3_nt: TGTGCCAGCTCGGTTGGAGCCACCGGGGAGCTGTTTTTT
cdr3_aa: CASSVGATGELFF

v_call: TRBV29-1
d_call: TRBD2
j_call: TRBJ2-1
clone_size: -
cdr3_nt: TGCAGCGTAGCGGGGGATACCAACAATGAGCAGTTCTTC
cdr3_aa: CSVAGDTNNEQFF

v_call: TRBV18
d_call: -
j_call: TRBJ1-6
clone_size: -
cdr3_nt: TGTGCCAGCTCACCTACCAGGCAGGGAGGCCGATTCACCCTCCACTTT
cdr3_aa: CASSPTRQGGRFTLHF